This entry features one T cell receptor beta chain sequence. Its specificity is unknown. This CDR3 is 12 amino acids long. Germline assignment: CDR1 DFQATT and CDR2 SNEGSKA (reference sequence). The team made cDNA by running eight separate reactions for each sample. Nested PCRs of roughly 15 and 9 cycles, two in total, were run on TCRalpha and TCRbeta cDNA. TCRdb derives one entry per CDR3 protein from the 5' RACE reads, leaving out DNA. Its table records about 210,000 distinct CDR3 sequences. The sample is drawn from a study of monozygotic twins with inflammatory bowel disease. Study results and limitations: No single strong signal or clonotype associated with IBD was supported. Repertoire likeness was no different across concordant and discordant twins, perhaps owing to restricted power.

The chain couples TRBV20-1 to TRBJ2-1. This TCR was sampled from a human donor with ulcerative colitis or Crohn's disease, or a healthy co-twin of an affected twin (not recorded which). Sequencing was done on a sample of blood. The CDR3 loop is CSLTPTYNEQFF.